The 26 T cell receptor beta chains below all came from one sample that was sequenced in a study of cytomegalovirus exposure and HLA in healthy donors (dated by TCRdb to about 2017). The library relied on the immunoSEQ multiplex PCR assay. For the multiplex PCR, a mixture combining 60 forward primers for TCR Vbeta segments and 13 reverse primers for TCR Jbeta segments was used. TCRdb provides this immuneACCESS table in a form limited to in-frame rearrangements. Some clones are lacking; in checked studies, under half of them reflect an unresolved V gene, and why the rest are absent is not known. Present in this sample are fewer than 200,000 clones, roughly 80% of which were seen just once. Roughly 3.5% of the sample is held by the ten biggest clonotypes. Sequences were obtained from PBMCs. The receptors were sampled from a man in his thirties or forties in good health and CMV-seropositive.

A single count supports this clone. CDR3 sequence (DNA): TGTGCCAGCAGTTCGTACGGGGGAGATACGCAGTATTTT. The encoded protein is CASSSYGGDTQYF. The V gene is TRBV27, the J gene TRBJ2-3, with D tentatively TRBD2 (6 bases). CDR3 length: 13 residues. Trimming pared 4 bases from V and 5 bases from J, leaving 10 bases between. The germline CDR1 and CDR2 sequences are MNHEY and SMNVEV (reference sequence).

The chain has TRBV6-4 and TRBJ2-1; 15 nucleotides align to TRBD2. CDR3 length: 20 residues. V lost 5 bases to trimming and J lost 0 bases; unmatched junction nucleotides: 11. Germline lookup yields CDR1 MRHNA and CDR2 SNTAGT. The CDR3: CASSPGTSGGPYSSYNEQFF. The DNA of the CDR3 is TGTGCCAGCAGTCCCGGGACTAGCGGGGGGCCATACAGCTCCTACAATGAGCAGTTCTTC.

The V call is TRBV29-1, the J call TRBJ1-4; possible D gene TRBD1, 5 bases. Trimming stripped 5 bases from V and 8 bases from J, with 12 bases between. The CDR3 length is 12 residues. The germline CDR1 and CDR2 sequences are SQVTM and ANQGSEA. In nucleotides, the CDR3 is TGCAGCGTTTTAGGGGCAGACGAAAAACTGTTTTTT. Translation gives CSVLGADEKLFF.

The gene calls are TRBV7-3 and TRBJ2-7; 12 bases are a match to TRBD2. The CDR3 runs 15 residues. V was clipped by 5 bases and J by 2 bases; unmatched bases: 4. The germline CDR1 and CDR2 sequences are SGHTA and FQGTGA. The CDR3 sequence: CASSPTSGGTYEQYF. CDR3 coding DNA: TGTGCCAGCAGCCCAACTAGCGGGGGGACCTACGAGCAGTACTTC. Supplemented by reference TRBV7-3 and TRBJ2-7, the full variable domain reads GAGVSQTPSNKVTEKGKYVELRCDPISGHTALYWYRQSLGQGPEFLIYFQGTGAADDSGLPNDRFFAVRPEGSVSTLKIQRTERGDSAVYLCASSPTSGGTYEQYFGPGTRLTVT.

The rearrangement links TRBV27 to TRBJ1-6; the match to TRBD1 covers 9 bases. This CDR3 has 15 amino acids. Germline loops: CDR1 MNHEY, CDR2 SMNVEV (reference sequence). Trimming removed 5 bases from V and 8 bases from J; junction bases left unmatched: 7. In DNA, the CDR3 is TGTGCCAGCAGTGCGGCCGGGACAGGGTATTCACCCCTCCACTTT. Translated: CASSAAGTGYSPLHF.

The chain employs TRBV7-2 and TRBJ2-7; D perhaps matches TRBD1 (5 bases). CDR3 length: 15 residues. CDR1 is SGHTA, CDR2 FQGNSA, per germline. Trimming stripped 6 bases from V and 2 bases from J, with 17 bases between. The chain's CDR3 is CASSGRQNRPYEQYF. In DNA form, the CDR3 reads TGTGCCAGCAGTGGAAGACAGAATCGCCCCTACGAGCAGTACTTC. Together with reference TRBV7-2 and TRBJ2-7, the CDR3 gives the full variable domain: GAGVSQSPSNKVTEKGKDVELRCDPISGHTALYWYRQSLGQGLEFLIYFQGNSAPDKSGLPSDRFSAERTGGSVSTLTIQRTQQEDSAVYLCASSGRQNRPYEQYFGPGTRLTVT.

Turning to this clone: Other DNA sequences in this specimen translate into the identical CDR3. The V call is TRBV5-1, the J call TRBJ2-7; TRBD1 matches 9 bases. Losses at the gene ends were 4 bases for V and 1 base for J; bases not matched to a gene: 3. Germline V lookup: CDR1 SGHRS, CDR2 YFSETQ. The CDR3 length is 14 residues. CDR3 nucleotide sequence: TGCGCCAGCAGCCGGACAGGGGATTCCTACGAGCAGTACTTC. Its protein product is CASSRTGDSYEQYF.

The sample holds a few counts of this clone. Other nucleotide sequences in the sample specify the same CDR3. The J gene is TRBJ2-7, the V gene TRBV6-1; tentative D call: TRBD1 (5 bases). CDR1 MNHNS and CDR2 SASEGT come from the germline V gene. V was clipped by 8 bases and J by 0 bases, with 8 bases between them. The CDR3 consists of 12 residues. CDR3 residues: CASDSFSYEQYF. CDR3 in DNA: TGTGCCAGCGACAGTTTCTCCTACGAGCAGTACTTC.

The chain carries TRBV6-1 and TRBJ2-1; 9 bases align to TRBD2. The CDR3 extends over 16 amino acids. Looked up from germline, CDR1 is MNHNS and CDR2 is SASEGT. V lost 1 base and J lost 2; bases outside the gene matches: 3. CDR3 DNA: TGTGCCAGCAGTGAAGGGGCGGGGGGGCCCTACAATGAGCAGTTCTTC. It codes for CASSEGAGGPYNEQFF.

This chain joins TRBV28 and TRBJ1-5; the match to TRBD1 covers 7 bases. V shed 7 bases, J shed 0 bases, and the junction held 6 bases outside the gene matches. The CDR3 is 15 amino acids. CDR1 and CDR2 from the germline V gene are MDHEN and SYDVKM. The chain's CDR3 is CASTRTGHSNQPQHF. Here the CDR3 DNA reads TGTGCCAGCACCAGGACAGGCCATAGCAATCAGCCCCAGCATTTT.

This chain connects TRBV6-5 to TRBJ2-5; 10 bases map to TRBD1. Germline CDR1 MNHEY, CDR2 SVGAGI. The junction had 9 bases not matched to a gene; V was cut back by 7 bases and J by 4 bases. CDR3 length: 15 amino acids. CDR3: CASTGTGDVLETQYF. For the CDR3, the DNA is TGTGCCAGCACTGGGACAGGGGATGTCCTAGAGACCCAGTACTTC.

The rearrangement joins TRBV5-1 to TRBJ2-1, with 9 nucleotides matching TRBD1. Germline V lookup: CDR1 SGHRS, CDR2 YFSETQ. This CDR3 comprises 16 residues. The trim removed 0 bases at V and 6 bases at J, leaving 7 bases unmatched. CDR3 nucleotides: TGCGCCAGCAGCTTGGGTTGGTTGACAGGGGGCAATGAGCAGTTCTTC. Translation gives CASSLGWLTGGNEQFF.

V and J are TRBV7-9 and TRBJ1-2; 7 bases are shared with TRBD1. The CDR3 is 15 amino acids. CDR1 and CDR2 from the germline V gene are SEHNR and FQNEAQ (reference sequence). With 7 bases clipped from V and 3 bases from J, the junction kept 11 bases outside the gene matches. CDR3 bases: TGTGCCAGCACCAATACAAGGACAGGCCACTATGGCTACACCTTC. It yields the protein CASTNTRTGHYGYTF.

The V call is TRBV7-9, the J call TRBJ2-7; D perhaps matches TRBD2 (5 bases). Germline loops: CDR1 SEHNR, CDR2 FQNEAQ (reference sequence). With 2 bases removed from V and 7 bases from J, the gap between germline ends came to 12 bases. The CDR3 totals 13 residues. As DNA, the CDR3 is TGTGCCAGCAGCTTAACGGAGTCGGGGGAGCAGTACTTC. Its translation is CASSLTESGEQYF.

This clone was detected once. The V call is TRBV7-9, the J call TRBJ1-4; 11 bases are shared with TRBD1. From germline, CDR1 is SEHNR and CDR2 FQNEAQ (reference sequence). The V segment lost 5 bases and the J segment 2 bases; nucleotides outside the gene matches: 7. This CDR3 spans 17 amino acids. The CDR3: CASSIWTGGRTNEKLFF. The CDR3 DNA sequence: TGTGCCAGCAGCATCTGGACAGGGGGCAGGACTAATGAAAAACTGTTTTTT.

The rearrangement links TRBV11-3 to TRBJ2-1; D possibly corresponds to TRBD1 (6 bases). V lost 5 bases to trimming and J lost 8 bases, with 16 bases between them. This CDR3 has 14 residues. Germline-derived CDR1 and CDR2 are SGHNT and YENEEA. The CDR3 is CASSPRGLWDEQFF. The CDR3 DNA reads TGTGCCAGCAGCCCCAGGGGTTTGTGGGATGAGCAGTTCTTC.

The chain carries TRBV18 and TRBJ1-2; TRBD1 agrees at 7 bases. CDR1 and CDR2 (germline): KGHSH, LQKENI. V trimming: 6 bases; J trimming: 0 bases; junction bases outside the gene matches: 10. This CDR3 comprises 16 residues. DNA for the CDR3: TGTGCCAGCTCCCCCACCCCAGGGGGGTCTAACTATGGCTACACCTTC. It codes for CASSPTPGGSNYGYTF.

This clone appeared a single time. V and J are TRBV7-2 and TRBJ1-6; 8 nucleotides agree with TRBD1. Germline-derived CDR1 and CDR2 are SGHTA and FQGNSA. This CDR3 is 13 amino acids long. Germline trimming cut 5 bases from V and 10 bases from J; bases unmatched to any gene: 4. CDR3 residues: CASSPRGPSPLHF. CDR3 nucleotide sequence: TGTGCCAGCAGCCCCAGGGGGCCCTCACCCCTCCACTTT.

J is TRBJ1-6 and V is TRBV6-5; the match to TRBD1 covers 10 bases. V shed 6 bases, J shed 8 bases, and the junction held 4 bases outside the gene matches. The length of the CDR3 is 14 residues. From germline, CDR1 is MNHEY and CDR2 SVGAGI. The CDR3 DNA is TGTGCCAGCAGCCCGGACAGGGGGGATTCACCCCTCCACTTT. This encodes CASSPDRGDSPLHF.

The chain carries TRBV29-1 and TRBJ2-7, with 8 bases matching TRBD1. V lost 6 bases and J lost 6; bases outside the gene matches: 16. The CDR3 spans 15 residues. The germline CDR1 and CDR2 sequences are SQVTM and ANQGSEA. The CDR3 sequence: CSVNGGWTGTSEQYF. DNA for the CDR3: TGCAGCGTCAACGGCGGCTGGACAGGGACAAGCGAGCAGTACTTC.

The rearrangement joins TRBV5-1 to TRBJ1-2, with TRBD1 matching 7 bases. The V segment lost 2 bases and the J segment 6 bases; nucleotides outside the gene matches: 4. Germline V gives CDR1 SGHRS, CDR2 YFSETQ. The CDR3 covers 13 residues. Written as DNA, the CDR3 is TGCGCCAGCAGCTTATGGACAGGAGATGGCTACACCTTC. Translated, it gives CASSLWTGDGYTF.

The sample holds a few counts of this clone. The chain uses TRBV21-1 and TRBJ2-1; the listed D gene, TRBD2, was not tested against the DNA. TRBV21-1 is a known pseudogene. The CDR3 is 20 amino acids. The CDR3 DNA follows: TGTGCCAGCAGCAAAGAGGGGACAGGGGGCGCAGGACTAGCGAGGGGTGAGCAGTTCTTC. Its translation is CASSKEGTGGAGLARGEQFF.

J is TRBJ2-1 and V is TRBV5-1, with 10 bases matching TRBD2. Trimming cost V 5 bases and J 4 bases; bases outside gene matches: 3. Per the germline V gene, CDR1 is SGHRS and CDR2 is YFSETQ. This CDR3 region has 14 residues. This chain's CDR3 is CASRGLAAYNEQFF. The CDR3 nucleotides are TGCGCCAGCAGAGGACTAGCGGCTTACAATGAGCAGTTCTTC.

The genes are TRBV6-5 and TRBJ2-7, with D possibly matching TRBD1 (6 bases). The CDR3 length is 15 residues. Germline assignment: CDR1 MNHEY and CDR2 SVGAGI. The V gene lost 4 bases and the J gene lost 2 bases, with 15 bases spanning the gap. For the CDR3, the DNA is TGTGCCAGCAGTTTTCTCCGGACAGCGCCCTACGAGCAGTACTTC. It yields the protein CASSFLRTAPYEQYF.

V and J are TRBV28 and TRBJ1-5, with 12 bases lining up with TRBD1. The CDR3 is 15 residues long. Germline lookup yields CDR1 MDHEN and CDR2 SYDVKM. J gave up 6 bases and V 6 bases, and 6 bases lay outside the gene matches. The CDR3, as DNA: TGTGCCAGCAGAGAATCGGGACAGGGGGCTCAGCCCCAGCATTTT. Its translation: CASRESGQGAQPQHF.

The V call is TRBV6-1, the J call TRBJ2-5, with 8 bases identical to TRBD1. The CDR3 is 14 amino acids. Per the germline V gene, CDR1 is MNHNS and CDR2 is SASEGT. Trimming cost V 3 bases and J 4 bases; bases outside gene matches: 4. The CDR3 DNA follows: TGTGCCAGCAGTGAGGGACAGGTTTTAGAGACCCAGTACTTC. Its protein product is CASSEGQVLETQYF.